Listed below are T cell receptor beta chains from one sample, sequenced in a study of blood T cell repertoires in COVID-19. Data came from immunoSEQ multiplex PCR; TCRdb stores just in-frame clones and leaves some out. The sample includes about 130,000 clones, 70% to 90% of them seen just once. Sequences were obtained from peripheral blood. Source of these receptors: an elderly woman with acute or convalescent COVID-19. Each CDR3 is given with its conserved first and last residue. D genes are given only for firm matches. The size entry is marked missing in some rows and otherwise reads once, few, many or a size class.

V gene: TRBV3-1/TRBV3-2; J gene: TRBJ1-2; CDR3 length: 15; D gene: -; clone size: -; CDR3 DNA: TGTGCCAGCAGCCAAGATGGCGGGCAAGCCTATGGCTACACCTTC; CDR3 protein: CASSQDGGQAYGYTF
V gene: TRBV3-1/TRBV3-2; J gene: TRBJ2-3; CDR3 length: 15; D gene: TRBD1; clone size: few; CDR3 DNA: TGTGCCAGCAGCTATGGACAGGCGAGCACAGATACGCAGTATTTT; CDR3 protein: CASSYGQASTDTQYF
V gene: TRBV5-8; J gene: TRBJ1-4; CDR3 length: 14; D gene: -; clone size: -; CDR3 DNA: TGTGCCAGCAGCTTTGGCGCGGCGGGTGAAAAACTGTTTTTT; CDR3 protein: CASSFGAAGEKLFF
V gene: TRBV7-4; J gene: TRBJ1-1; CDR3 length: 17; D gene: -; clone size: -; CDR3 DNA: TGTGCCAGCAACTTATCATCGTGCGAGGGCCTGAACACTGAAGCTTTCTTT; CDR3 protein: CASNLSSCEGLNTEAFF
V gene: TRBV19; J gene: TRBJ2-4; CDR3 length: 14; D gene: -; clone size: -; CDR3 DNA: TGTGCCAGTACTACACGGGGAGGTTTGCACATTCAGTACTTC; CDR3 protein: CASTTRGGLHIQYF
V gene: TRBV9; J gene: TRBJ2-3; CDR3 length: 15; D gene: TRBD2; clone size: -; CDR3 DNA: TGTGCCAGCAATTTAGGACTAGCGGCAGCAGATACGCAGTATTTT; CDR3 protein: CASNLGLAAADTQYF
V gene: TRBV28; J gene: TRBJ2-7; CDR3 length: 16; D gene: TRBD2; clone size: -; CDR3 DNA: TGTGCCAGCAGTTTACCTACTAGCGGGAGAGGGTACGAGCAGTACTTC; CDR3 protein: CASSLPTSGRGYEQYF
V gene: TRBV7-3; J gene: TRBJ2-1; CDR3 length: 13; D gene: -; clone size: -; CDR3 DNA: TGTGCCAGCAGCACAAACAGGGTCAATGAGCAGTTCTTC; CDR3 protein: CASSTNRVNEQFF
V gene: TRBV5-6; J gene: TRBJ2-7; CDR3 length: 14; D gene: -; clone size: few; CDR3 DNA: TGTGCCAGCAGCTTGGCCAGGTTTAACTACGAGCAGTACTTC; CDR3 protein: CASSLARFNYEQYF
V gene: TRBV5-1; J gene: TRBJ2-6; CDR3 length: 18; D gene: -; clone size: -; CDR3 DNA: TGCGCCAGCAGCTTGGCCCGAGGGTCCTCCTCTGGGGCCAACGTCCTGACTTTC; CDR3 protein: CASSLARGSSSGANVLTF
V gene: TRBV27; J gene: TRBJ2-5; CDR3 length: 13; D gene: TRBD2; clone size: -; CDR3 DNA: TGTGCCAGCAGGCTAGCGGGGGCAGAGACCCAGTACTTC; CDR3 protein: CASRLAGAETQYF
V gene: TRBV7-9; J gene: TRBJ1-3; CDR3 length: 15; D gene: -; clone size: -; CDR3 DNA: TGTGCCAGCAGCTCCATTACAAGCTCTGGAAACACCATATATTTT; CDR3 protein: CASSSITSSGNTIYF
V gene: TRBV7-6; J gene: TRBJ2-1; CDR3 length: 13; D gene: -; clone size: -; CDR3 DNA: TGTGCCAGCAGCACAAGGGGTGGGTCTGAGCAGTTCTTC; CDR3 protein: CASSTRGGSEQFF
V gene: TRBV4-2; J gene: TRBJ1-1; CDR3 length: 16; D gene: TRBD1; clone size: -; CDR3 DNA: TGTGCCAGCAGCCAAGATCTCCCGGACAGGCGGACTGAAGCTTTCTTT; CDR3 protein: CASSQDLPDRRTEAFF
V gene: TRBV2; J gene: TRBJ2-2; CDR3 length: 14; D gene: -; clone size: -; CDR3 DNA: TGTGCCAGCTCCGGGACAAGAAACACCGGGGAGCTGTTTTTT; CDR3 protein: CASSGTRNTGELFF
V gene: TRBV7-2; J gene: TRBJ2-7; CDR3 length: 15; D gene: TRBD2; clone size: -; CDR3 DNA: TGTGCCAGCAGCCTCGGGGGGGAGCGGGCCTACGAGCAGTACTTC; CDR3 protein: CASSLGGERAYEQYF
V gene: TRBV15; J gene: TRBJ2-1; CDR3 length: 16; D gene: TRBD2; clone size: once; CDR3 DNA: TGTGCCACCAGCAGAGGGGCTAGCGGGAACTACAATGAGCAGTTCTTC; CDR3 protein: CATSRGASGNYNEQFF
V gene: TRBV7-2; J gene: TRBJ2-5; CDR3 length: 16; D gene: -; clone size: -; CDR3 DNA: TGTGCCAGCAGCTTAAATCGGGGGGCTCGCGTAGAGACCCAGTACTTC; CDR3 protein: CASSLNRGARVETQYF
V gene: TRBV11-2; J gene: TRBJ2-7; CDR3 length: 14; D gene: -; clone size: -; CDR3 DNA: TGTGCCAGCCGAAATGCGGCGAACTCCTACGAGCAGTACTTC; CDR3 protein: CASRNAANSYEQYF
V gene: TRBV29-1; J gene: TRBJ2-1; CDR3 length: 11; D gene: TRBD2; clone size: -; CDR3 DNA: TGCAGCGTCGGACTAGTCAATGAGCAGTTCTTC; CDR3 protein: CSVGLVNEQFF
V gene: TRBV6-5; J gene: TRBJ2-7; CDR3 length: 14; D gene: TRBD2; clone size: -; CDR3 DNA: TGTGCCAGTGCCTTGGGACTAGGCTCCTACGAGCAGTACTTC; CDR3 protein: CASALGLGSYEQYF
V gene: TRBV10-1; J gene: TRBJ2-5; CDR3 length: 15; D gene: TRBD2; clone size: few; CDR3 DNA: TGCGCCAGCAGTGACTTAGAGGGAGGGACGGAGACCCAGTACTTC; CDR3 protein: CASSDLEGGTETQYF
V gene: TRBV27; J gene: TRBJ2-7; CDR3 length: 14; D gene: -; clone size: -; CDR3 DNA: TGTGCCAGCAGTTTGCGGCGGGGATCCTACGAGCAGTACTTC; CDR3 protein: CASSLRRGSYEQYF
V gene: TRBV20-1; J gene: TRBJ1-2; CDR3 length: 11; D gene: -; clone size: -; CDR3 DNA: TGCAGTGCATGGGGCTACTATGGCTACACCTTC; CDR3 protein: CSAWGYYGYTF
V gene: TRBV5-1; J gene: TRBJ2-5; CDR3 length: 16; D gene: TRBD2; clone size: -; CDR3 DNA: TGCGCCAGCAGCTTGGGGCGGGGGGGCCCCCAAGAGACCCAGTACTTC; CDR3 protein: CASSLGRGGPQETQYF
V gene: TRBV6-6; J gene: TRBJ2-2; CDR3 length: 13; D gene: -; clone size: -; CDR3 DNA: TGTGCCAGCAGTGCAGGGGTCTCCGGGGAGCTGTTTTTT; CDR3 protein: CASSAGVSGELFF
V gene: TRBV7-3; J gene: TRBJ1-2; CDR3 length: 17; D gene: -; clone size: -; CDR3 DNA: TGTGCCAGCAGCTTGACGTCTCCGGGGGGCAGTGCCTATGGCTACACCTTC; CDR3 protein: CASSLTSPGGSAYGYTF
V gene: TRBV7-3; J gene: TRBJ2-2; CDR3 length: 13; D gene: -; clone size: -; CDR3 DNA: TGTGCCAGCAGCCCCCAGGGGACCGGGGAGCTGTTTTTT; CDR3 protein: CASSPQGTGELFF
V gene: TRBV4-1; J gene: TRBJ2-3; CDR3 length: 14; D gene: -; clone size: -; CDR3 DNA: TGCGCCAGCAGCCAAGATAACGACATAGATACGCAGTATTTT; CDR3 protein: CASSQDNDIDTQYF
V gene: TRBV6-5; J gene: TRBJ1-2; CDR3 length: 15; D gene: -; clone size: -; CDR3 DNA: TGTGCCAGCAGTTACTCTGGGGCTCGGGCGGAAGGCTACACCTTC; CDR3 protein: CASSYSGARAEGYTF
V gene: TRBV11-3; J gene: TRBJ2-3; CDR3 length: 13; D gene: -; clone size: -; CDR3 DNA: TGTGCCAGCAGCTTATACGGGGGAGATACGCAGTATTTT; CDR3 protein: CASSLYGGDTQYF
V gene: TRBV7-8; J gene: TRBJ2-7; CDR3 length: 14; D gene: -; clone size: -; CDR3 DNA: TGTGCCAGCAGCTTAGGCGGCAACTCCTACGAGCAGTACTTC; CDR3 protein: CASSLGGNSYEQYF
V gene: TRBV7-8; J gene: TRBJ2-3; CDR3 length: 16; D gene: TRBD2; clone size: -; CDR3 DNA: TGTGCCAGCAGCCCAAGCGGGGCCGGTCCGACAGATACGCAGTATTTT; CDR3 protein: CASSPSGAGPTDTQYF
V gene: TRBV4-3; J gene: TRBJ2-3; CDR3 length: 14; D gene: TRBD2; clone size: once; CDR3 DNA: TGCGCCAGCAGCCGAGGCGGGGGGACAGATACGCAGTATTTT; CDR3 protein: CASSRGGGTDTQYF
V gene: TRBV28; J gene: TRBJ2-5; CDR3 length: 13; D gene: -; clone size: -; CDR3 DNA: TGTGCCAGCACGCCAGGTGGACAAGAGACCCAGTACTTC; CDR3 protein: CASTPGGQETQYF
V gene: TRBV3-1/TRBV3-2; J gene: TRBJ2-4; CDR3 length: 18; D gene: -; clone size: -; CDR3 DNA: TGTGCCAGCAGCCAATCGTCCTGGAGACTACTAGCCAAAAACATTCAGTACTTC; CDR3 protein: CASSQSSWRLLAKNIQYF
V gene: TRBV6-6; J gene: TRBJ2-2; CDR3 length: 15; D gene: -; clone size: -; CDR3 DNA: TGTGCCAGCAGAAGGAAGCAGGGCAACACCGGGGAGCTGTTTTTT; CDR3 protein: CASRRKQGNTGELFF
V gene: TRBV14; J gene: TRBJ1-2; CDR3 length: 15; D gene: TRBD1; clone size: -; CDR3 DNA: TGTGCCAGCAGCCAAGCGGGACAGGGGAGCTATGGCTACACCTTC; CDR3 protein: CASSQAGQGSYGYTF
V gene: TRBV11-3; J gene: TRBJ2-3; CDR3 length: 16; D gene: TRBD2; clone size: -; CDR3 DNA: TGTGCCAGCAGCCGACTAGCGGGGGGATCCACAGATACGCAGTATTTT; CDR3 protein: CASSRLAGGSTDTQYF
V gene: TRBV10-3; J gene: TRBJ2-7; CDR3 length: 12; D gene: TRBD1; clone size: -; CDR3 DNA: TGTGCCATCAGTGAACAGGGGTACGAGCAGTACTTC; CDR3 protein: CAISEQGYEQYF
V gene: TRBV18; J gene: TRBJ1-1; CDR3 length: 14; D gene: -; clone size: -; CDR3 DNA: TGTGCCAGCTCACCACAGGGACAAGCCACTGAAGCTTTCTTT; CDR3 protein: CASSPQGQATEAFF
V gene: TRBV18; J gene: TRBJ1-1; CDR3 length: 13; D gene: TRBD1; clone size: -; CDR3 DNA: TGTGCCAGCGCCCGACAGGGTAACACTGAAGCTTTCTTT; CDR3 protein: CASARQGNTEAFF
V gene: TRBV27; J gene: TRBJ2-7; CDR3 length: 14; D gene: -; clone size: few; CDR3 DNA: TGTGCCAGCACCCCAGTGGGGGGTCCCTACGAGCAGTACTTC; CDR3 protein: CASTPVGGPYEQYF
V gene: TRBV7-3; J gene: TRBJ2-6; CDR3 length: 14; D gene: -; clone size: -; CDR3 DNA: TGTGCCAGCAGCCCCCAATCTGGGGCCAACGTCCTGACTTTC; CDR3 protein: CASSPQSGANVLTF